This TCR beta chain appears in the sequencing data of a study of tumor and adjacent non-tumor tissue in lung cancer. Background on the study: Each sample yielded 3.5 million to 5 million productive TCRbeta reads on average. Study-wide results and caveats: Tumor tissue had significantly higher TCR diversity than normal lung.

Three rounds of nested PCR, following a modified ARM-PCR protocol, produced the TCRbeta library. TCRdb ran MiXCR on the multiplex PCR reads and lists one entry per CDR3 protein. This sample yields fewer than 85,000 distinct CDR3 sequences, of which approximately 73% are seen a single time; roughly 27% belongs to the top ten. The germline V and J ends were trimmed by 2 bases and 6 bases, with 17 bases remaining between them. Germline V gives CDR1 GTSNPN, CDR2 SVGIG (reference sequence). The CDR3 totals 14 residues. Worth noting for this clonotype: No antigen is known for it. The conserved closing phenylalanine or tryptophan is absent in this CDR3, likely reflecting a read error.

No cell sorting was done before RNA was extracted from the tissue. This TCR was recovered from a man in his 60s with non-small cell lung cancer. The V and J genes are TRBV30 and TRBJ2-7; D not resolved. The sequenced material came from lung tumor tissue. This CDR3 is CAWSRSSLNGEQYL. The CDR3 DNA reads as TGTGCCTGGAGTAGGAGTTCACTCAATGGCGAGCAGTACTTA.